The 5 T cell receptor beta chains in this list originate from one sample, sequenced in a study of T cell responses to AZD1222 COVID-19 vaccine. Clones were sequenced by immunoSEQ multiplex PCR, and TCRdb holds only the in-frame ones, with some missing. The sample yields nearly 90,000 clones, about 88% seen once. The material was peripheral blood, obtained 28 days after the second AZD1222 dose. The receptors were gathered from an adult who received the AZD1222 COVID-19 vaccine.

By frequency in the sample, this clone is medium-sized. The chain has TRBV30 and TRBJ1-6; 9 bases fit TRBD1. This CDR3 spans 15 amino acids. J was trimmed by 7 bases and V by 3 bases; bases with no gene match: 7. The V gene's germline CDR1 is GTSNPN and CDR2 SVGIG (reference sequence). The chain's CDR3 is CAWSYTGGANSPLHF. The CDR3 DNA reads TGTGCCTGGAGCTATACAGGGGGCGCGAATTCACCCCTCCACTTT.

This clone was seen a handful of times. The chain's CDR3 is CASSLALGVYEQYF. CDR3 coding DNA: TGTGCCAGCAGCTTAGCACTGGGAGTATACGAGCAGTACTTC. J is TRBJ2-7 and V is TRBV7-8; perhaps TRBD2 as D (5 bases). Between the trimmed V and J ends, which lost 0 bases and 4 bases, there was a span of 10 bases. The CDR3 consists of 14 residues. Germline loops: CDR1 SGHVS, CDR2 FQNEAQ.

This clone appeared a single time. The chain carries TRBV19 and TRBJ2-1; TRBD2 matches 9 bases. The CDR3 runs to 14 residues. CDR1 LNHDA and CDR2 SQIVND come from the germline V gene (reference sequence). The trim removed 7 bases at V and 6 bases at J, leaving 7 bases unmatched. The CDR3 protein is CASNPRGGANEQFF. CDR3 sequence (DNA): TGTGCCAGTAATCCCCGCGGGGGGGCCAATGAGCAGTTCTTC.

As DNA, the CDR3 is TGTGCCTGGAGTGTAATCATTGGGTACGGTGGCTACACCTTC. Translated: CAWSVIIGYGGYTF. The chain is built from TRBV30 and TRBJ1-2; D is undetermined. This CDR3 is built from 14 residues. The V end was cut by 0 bases, the J end by 7 bases, with 15 bases between. CDR1 is GTSNPN and CDR2 is SVGIG in the germline V gene (reference sequence).

This chain joins TRBV28 and TRBJ1-4; possibly TRBD1 for D (6 bases). Germline loops: CDR1 MDHEN, CDR2 SYDVKM. This CDR3 contains 14 residues. Trimming cost V 4 bases and J 7 bases, with 13 bases left between them. CDR3 in DNA: TGTGCCAGCAGTTCCGGGGGCGCTGGTGAAAAACTGTTTTTT. Translation gives CASSSGGAGEKLFF.